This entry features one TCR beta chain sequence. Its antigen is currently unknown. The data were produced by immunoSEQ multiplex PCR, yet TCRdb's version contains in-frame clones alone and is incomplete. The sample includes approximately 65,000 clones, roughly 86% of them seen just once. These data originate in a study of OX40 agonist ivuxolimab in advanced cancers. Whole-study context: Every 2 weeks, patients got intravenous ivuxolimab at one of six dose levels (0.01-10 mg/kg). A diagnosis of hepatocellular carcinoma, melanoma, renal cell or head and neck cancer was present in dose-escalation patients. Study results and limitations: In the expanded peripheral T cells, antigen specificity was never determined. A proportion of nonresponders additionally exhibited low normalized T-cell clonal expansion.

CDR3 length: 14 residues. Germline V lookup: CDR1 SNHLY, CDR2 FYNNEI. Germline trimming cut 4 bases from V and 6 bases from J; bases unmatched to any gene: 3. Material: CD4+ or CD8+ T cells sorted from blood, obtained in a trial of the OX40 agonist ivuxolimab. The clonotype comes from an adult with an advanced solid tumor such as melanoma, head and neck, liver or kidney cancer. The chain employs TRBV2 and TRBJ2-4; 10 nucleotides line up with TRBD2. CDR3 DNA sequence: TGTGCCAGCAGTGCGGGACTAGCGAGAAACATTCAGTACTTC. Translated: CASSAGLARNIQYF.